This passage covers 24 T cell receptor beta chains from one sample sequenced in a study of T cells in Graves' hyperthyroidism and ophthalmopathy. Amplification of TCR beta CDR3 regions was performed using RNA transcripts as template. The HTBI primer set was used in a first-round RT-PCR of the TCR CDR3. One entry per CDR3 protein results from TCRdb running MiXCR on the multiplex PCR reads. The sample shows more than 75,000 distinct CDR3 sequences, around 52% of them seen only once. Sequencing input: blood. The source is a woman in her 40s with Graves' hyperthyroidism.

Ten or more counts support this clonotype. V gene TRBV11-2 combines with J gene TRBJ2-5, with TRBD1 identical over 9 bases. The CDR3 covers 16 residues. Germline CDR1 SGHAT, CDR2 FQNNGV. With V trimmed by 5 bases and J by 4 bases, 11 bases remained unmatched. DNA of the CDR3: TGTGCCAGCAGCACGTACAACAGGGGGCTGGGAGAGACCCAGTACTTC. This sequence encodes CASSTYNRGLGETQYF.

This clonotype is categorized as medium-sized. This chain connects TRBV9 to TRBJ2-7; D gene ambiguous. The length of the CDR3 is 12 residues. The V end was cut by 4 bases, the J end by 2 bases, with 7 bases between. Germline values: CDR1 SGDLS, CDR2 YYNGEE. CDR3 DNA: TGTGCCAGCAGCATCCCTCCCTACGAGCAGTACTTC. Translating gives CASSIPPYEQYF.

Notes on this clonotype: One end of the junction varies from germline; a read error may be responsible. The genes are TRBV7-2 and TRBJ2-6; 7 nucleotides line up with TRBD2. This CDR3 is built from 17 residues. Germline-derived CDR1 and CDR2 are SGHTA and FQGNSA. The CDR3 here is CASSRVPREYGANVLAF. CDR3 DNA sequence: TGTGCCAGCAGCCGGGTACCGCGGGAGTACGGGGCCAACGTCCTGGCTTTC.

Notes on this clonotype: This may stem from a read error, because a much larger clone lies one nucleotide away. Because it lacks the conserved phenylalanine or tryptophan at the end, this CDR3 is likely a read error. The chain joins TRBV20-1 to TRBJ2-7; D may match TRBD1 or TRBD2 (5 bases each). Trimming shortened V by 3 bases and J by 6 bases, and 24 bases separated the two germline ends. The CDR3 spans 16 residues. Germline CDR1 is DFQATT and CDR2 is SNEGSKA (reference sequence). CDR3 sequence: CSASKSTGGPHGEQYL. CDR3 in DNA: TGCAGTGCTAGCAAATCAACAGGAGGTCCCCACGGCGAGCAGTACCTC.

Ten or more counts support this clonotype. The rearrangement uses TRBV7-9 and TRBJ2-3, with D uncertain. V was pared by 5 bases and J by 1 base, with 4 bases between. The CDR3 loop spans 12 amino acids. Germline V gene sequence: CDR1 SEHNR, CDR2 FQNEAQ (reference sequence). The CDR3 spells CASSPGTDTQYF. The CDR3 DNA follows: TGTGCCAGCAGCCCGGGCACAGATACGCAGTATTTT.

This chain joins TRBV9 and TRBJ2-7; D may correspond to TRBD1 or TRBD2 (5 bases each). The CDR3 runs to 17 residues. Trimming removed 4 bases at V and 3 bases at J, with 23 bases between. Looked up from germline, CDR1 is SGDLS and CDR2 is YYNGEE. CDR3 in DNA: TGTGCCAGCAGCCCCCGTGGATGGGACGGTCGTTACTACGAGCAGTACTTC. This codes for CASSPRGWDGRYYEQYF.

Notes on this clonotype: A read error may explain this, as a much larger clone is one base away. This chain joins TRBV7-2 and TRBJ1-1, with 7 positions matching TRBD1. The CDR3 is 14 residues long. Germline CDR1 SGHTA, CDR2 FQGNSA. Trimming removed 5 bases from V and 4 bases from J; junction bases left unmatched: 7. The CDR3 reads CASSRQGGGTEAFF. The CDR3 region has the DNA TGTGCCAGCAGCCGGCAGGGGGGCGGCACTGAAGCTTTCTTT.

The chain uses TRBV5-1 and TRBJ2-7; D could derive from TRBD1 or TRBD2 (5 bases each). The CDR3 spans 14 residues. CDR1 and CDR2 from the germline V gene are SGHRS and YFSETQ. V lost 4 bases to trimming and J lost 6 bases, with 17 bases between them. CDR3 sequence (DNA): TGCGCCAGCAGCCGAACGCCGGGGCAGTTCGAGCAGTACTTC. It encodes CASSRTPGQFEQYF.

The table lists this clonotype with many counts. The chain joins TRBV10-3 to TRBJ1-2; no firm D call. Germline V gives CDR1 ENHRY, CDR2 SYGVKD. Trimming left V 4 bases short and J 4 bases short, with 16 bases between. The CDR3 covers 15 residues. The CDR3 DNA sequence: TGTGCCATCAGTGGGTCCCCCCAGGCTGGCTATGGCTACACCTTC. It is translated as CAISGSPQAGYGYTF.

This clonotype was observed at least ten times. The chain has TRBV5-1 and TRBJ2-7, with D possibly being TRBD1 (5 bases). Germline lookup yields CDR1 SGHRS and CDR2 YFSETQ. The CDR3 spans 15 residues. V dropped 0 bases and J dropped 2 bases, with 12 bases sitting between them. The CDR3, as DNA: TGCGCCAGCAGCTTGGACCCAGGGCAACCCTACGAGCAGTACTTC. This encodes CASSLDPGQPYEQYF.

This clonotype was detected a few times. The chain couples TRBV6-1 to TRBJ2-3; possibly TRBD2 for D (5 bases). Germline CDR1 is MNHNS and CDR2 is SASEGT. V lost 5 bases to trimming and J lost 5 bases, with 17 bases between them. CDR3 size: 15 residues. CDR3 coding DNA: TGTGCCAGCAGTTACTCACACGGGATAGGAGATACGCAGTATTTT. Its protein product is CASSYSHGIGDTQYF.

This clonotype was seen ten or more times. The V and J genes are TRBV12-3 or TRBV12-4 and TRBJ1-5; no definite D call. Between the trimmed V and J ends, which lost 5 bases and 3 bases, there was a span of 11 bases. The CDR3 spans 14 residues. The CDR3 here is CASSPGSLNQPQHF. CDR3 DNA: TGTGCCAGCAGTCCTGGGTCCCTCAATCAGCCCCAGCATTTT.

In its sample, this clonotype was seen many times. The chain carries TRBV4-1 and TRBJ2-7, with D perhaps matching TRBD2 (5 bases). The germline V gene has CDR1 MGHRA and CDR2 YSYEKL. CDR3 size: 14 residues. Trimming left V 0 bases short and J 6 bases short, with 12 bases between. Here the CDR3 DNA reads TGCGCCAGCAGCCAAGAAGTGGGAGCTCGCGAGCAGTACTTC. As protein: CASSQEVGAREQYF.

This clonotype was seen at least ten times. J is TRBJ2-7 and V is TRBV20-1; TRBD2 agrees at 8 bases. The length of the CDR3 is 15 residues. With V trimmed by 3 bases and J by 0 bases, 7 bases remained unmatched. CDR1 is DFQATT, CDR2 SNEGSKA, per germline (reference sequence). This CDR3 is CSASAIAGLSYEQYF. Written as DNA, the CDR3 is TGCAGTGCTAGCGCCATAGCGGGACTCTCCTACGAGCAGTACTTC.

Relative to its sample, this clonotype is large. The chain has TRBV25-1 and TRBJ2-5; D remains ambiguous. There are 11 residues in the CDR3. V lost 1 base and J 5 bases, leaving 2 bases between the germline ends. The germline V gene encodes CDR1 MGHDK and CDR2 SYGVNS. The CDR3 coding sequence is TGTGCCAGCAGTGAATGGGAGACCCAGTACTTC. It is translated as CASSEWETQYF.

To note about this clonotype: As the CDR3 is not closed by the conserved phenylalanine or tryptophan, this likely results from a read error. V is TRBV2 and J is TRBJ1-4, with D perhaps TRBD1 (5 bases). This CDR3 comprises 13 residues. The germline V gene encodes CDR1 SNHLY and CDR2 FYNNEI. The DNA of the CDR3 is TGTGCCAGCACGACAGTCCTTAATGAAAGACTGTTTCTT. Protein product: CASTTVLNERLFL.

The DNA for the CDR3 is TGTGCCAACAGTCCCGTATATTGGCGCGAGCAGTACTTC. Translating it yields CANSPVYWREQYF. The chain couples TRBV7-6 to TRBJ2-7; D not resolved. Germline assignment: CDR1 SGHVS and CDR2 FNYEAQ. Deletions cut 10 bases from V and 6 bases from J, with 19 bases between. CDR3 length equals 13 residues.

On this clonotype itself: Here the CDR3 omits its conserved ending phenylalanine or tryptophan, so a read error is the likely source. This chain links TRBV29-1 with TRBJ1-1, with D uncertain. The CDR3 has 12 residues. The germline CDR1 and CDR2 sequences are SQVTM and ANQGSEA. V was shortened by 4 bases and J by 4 bases, with 10 bases between the two germline ends. CDR3 in amino acids: CSVAQAGTEAFS. The CDR3 DNA sequence: TGCAGCGTTGCTCAGGCGGGCACTGAAGCTTTCTCT.

The chain carries TRBV24-1 and TRBJ1-5; tentative D call: TRBD1 (5 bases). Germline-derived CDR1 and CDR2 are KGHDR and SFDVKD. The CDR3 extends over 14 amino acids. V lost 5 bases, J lost 5 bases, and 12 bases lay in between. In nucleotides, the CDR3 is TGTGCCACCAGTGGGTCAGGGTGGGATCAGCCCCAGCATTTT. Amino acid sequence: CATSGSGWDQPQHF.

The sample holds a few counts of this clonotype. This chain connects TRBV9 to TRBJ2-5, with 10 bases aligning to TRBD1. Germline V gene data show CDR1 as SGDLS and CDR2 as YYNGEE. This CDR3 is built from 14 residues. Losses at the gene ends were 5 bases for V and 3 bases for J; bases not matched to a gene: 4. DNA of the CDR3: TGTGCCAGCAGGGCCGGGACAGGGGAAGAGACCCAGTACTTC. It yields the protein CASRAGTGEETQYF.

V usage is TRBV29-1 and J usage is TRBJ1-1; 7 bases match TRBD1. This CDR3 has 16 residues. V lost 8 bases to trimming and J lost 0 bases; unmatched junction nucleotides: 15. Per germline, CDR1 SQVTM and CDR2 ANQGSEA. The CDR3 reads CSLEDRKPLMNTEAFF. The CDR3 nucleotides are TGCAGCTTGGAGGACAGGAAGCCGCTGATGAACACTGAAGCTTTCTTT.

This chain links TRBV25-1 with TRBJ2-5; D remains ambiguous. The CDR3 loop spans 13 amino acids. V was trimmed by 4 bases and J by 2 bases, leaving 8 bases between them. Germline V gene data show CDR1 as MGHDK and CDR2 as SYGVNS. DNA for the CDR3: TGTGCCAGCAGTGCTATCAGTCAAGAGACCCAGTACTTC. Its translation is CASSAISQETQYF. The full variable domain, with the rest looked up from reference TRBV25-1 and TRBJ2-5, is EADIYQTPRYLVIGTGKKITLECSQTMGHDKMYWYQQDPGMELHLIHYSYGVNSTEKGDLSSESTVSRIRTEHFPLTLESARPSHTSQYLCASSAISQETQYFGPGTRLLVL.

The rearrangement joins TRBV10-3 to TRBJ2-7; TRBD1 matches at 10 bases. The CDR3 covers 14 residues. CDR1 and CDR2 from the germline V gene are ENHRY and SYGVKD. After removal of 10 bases from V and 4 bases from J, the junction contained 10 bases not matched to a gene. The DNA for the CDR3 is TGTGCCACAGACCGACAGGGGGCCGGGTACGAGCAGTACTTC. Protein product: CATDRQGAGYEQYF.

This clonotype was observed at least ten times. The chain combines TRBV6-5 with TRBJ2-7; 7 nucleotides match TRBD1. CDR1 MNHEY and CDR2 SVGAGI come from the germline V gene. This CDR3 has 12 residues. V was pared by 8 bases and J by 2 bases, with 3 bases of the junction left unmatched. The CDR3 nucleotides read TGTGCCAGCGCAGACAGGGCCTACGAGCAGTACTTC. It translates to CASADRAYEQYF.